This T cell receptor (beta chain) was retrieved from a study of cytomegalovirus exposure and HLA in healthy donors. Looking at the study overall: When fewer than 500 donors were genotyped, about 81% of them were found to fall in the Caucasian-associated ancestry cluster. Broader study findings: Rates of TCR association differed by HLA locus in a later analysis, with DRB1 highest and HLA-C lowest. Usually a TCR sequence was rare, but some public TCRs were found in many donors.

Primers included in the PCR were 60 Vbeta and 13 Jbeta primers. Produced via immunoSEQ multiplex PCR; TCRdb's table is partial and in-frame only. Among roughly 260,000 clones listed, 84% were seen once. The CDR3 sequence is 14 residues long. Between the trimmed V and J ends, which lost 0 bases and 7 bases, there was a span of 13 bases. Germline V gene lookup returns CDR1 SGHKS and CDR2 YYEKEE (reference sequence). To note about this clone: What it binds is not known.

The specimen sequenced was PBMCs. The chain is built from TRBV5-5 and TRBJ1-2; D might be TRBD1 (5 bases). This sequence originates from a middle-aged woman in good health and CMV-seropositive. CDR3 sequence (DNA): TGTGCCAGCAGCTTGGAACACAGGCGAGGTGGCTACACCTTC. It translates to CASSLEHRRGGYTF.